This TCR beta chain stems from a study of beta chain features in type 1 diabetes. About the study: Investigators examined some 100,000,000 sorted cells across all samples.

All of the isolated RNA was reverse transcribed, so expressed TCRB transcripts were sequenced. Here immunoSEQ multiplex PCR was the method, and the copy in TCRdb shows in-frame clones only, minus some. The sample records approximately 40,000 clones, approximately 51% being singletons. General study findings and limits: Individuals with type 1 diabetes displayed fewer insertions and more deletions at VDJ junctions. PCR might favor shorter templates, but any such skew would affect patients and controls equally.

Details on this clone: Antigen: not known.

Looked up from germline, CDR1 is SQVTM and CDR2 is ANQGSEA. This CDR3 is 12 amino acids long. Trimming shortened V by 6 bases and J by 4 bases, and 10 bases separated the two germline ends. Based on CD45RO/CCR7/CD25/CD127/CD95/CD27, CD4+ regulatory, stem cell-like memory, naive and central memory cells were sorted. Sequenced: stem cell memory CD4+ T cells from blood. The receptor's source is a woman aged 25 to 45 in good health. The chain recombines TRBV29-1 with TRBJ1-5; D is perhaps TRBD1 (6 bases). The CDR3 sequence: CSVCQGNQPQHF. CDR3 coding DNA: TGCAGCGTATGCCAGGGGAATCAGCCCCAGCATTTT.